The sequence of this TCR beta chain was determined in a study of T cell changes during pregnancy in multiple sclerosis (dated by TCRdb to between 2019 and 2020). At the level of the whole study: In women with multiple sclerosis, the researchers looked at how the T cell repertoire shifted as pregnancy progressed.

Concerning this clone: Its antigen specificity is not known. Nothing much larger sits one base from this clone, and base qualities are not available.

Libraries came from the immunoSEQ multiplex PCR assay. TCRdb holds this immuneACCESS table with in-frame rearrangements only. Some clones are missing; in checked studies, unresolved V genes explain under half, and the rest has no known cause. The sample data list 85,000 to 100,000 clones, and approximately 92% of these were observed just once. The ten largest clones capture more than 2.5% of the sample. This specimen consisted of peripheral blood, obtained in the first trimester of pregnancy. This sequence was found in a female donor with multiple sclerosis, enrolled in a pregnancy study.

Read as DNA, the sequence is TGTGCCAGCAGCCTCGGGACAGTCACCTACGAGCAGTACTTC. The resulting protein is CASSLGTVTYEQYF. The chain couples TRBV11-1 to TRBJ2-7; a stretch of 7 junction bases matches TRBD1. The CDR3 goes from the cysteine to the phenylalanine over 14 residues. The DNA shown is the 42-base CDR3, in frame from base 1. In the germline V gene (reference sequence), CDR1 corresponds to SGHAT and CDR2 to FQDESV. V ends up 5 bases short and J 2 bases short, with an unmatched junction base count of 6.